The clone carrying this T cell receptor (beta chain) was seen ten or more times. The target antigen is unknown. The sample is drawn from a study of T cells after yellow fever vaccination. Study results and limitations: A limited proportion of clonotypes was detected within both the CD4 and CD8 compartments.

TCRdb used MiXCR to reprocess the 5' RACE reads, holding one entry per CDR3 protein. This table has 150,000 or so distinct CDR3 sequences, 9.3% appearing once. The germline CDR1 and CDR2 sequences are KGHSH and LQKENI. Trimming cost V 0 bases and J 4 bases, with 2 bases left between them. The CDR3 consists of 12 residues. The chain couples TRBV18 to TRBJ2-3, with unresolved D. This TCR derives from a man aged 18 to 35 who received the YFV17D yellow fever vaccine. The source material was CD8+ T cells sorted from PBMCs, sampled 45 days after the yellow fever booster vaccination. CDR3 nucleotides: TGTGCCAGCTCACCACCGTCAGATACGCAGTATTTT. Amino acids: CASSPPSDTQYF.